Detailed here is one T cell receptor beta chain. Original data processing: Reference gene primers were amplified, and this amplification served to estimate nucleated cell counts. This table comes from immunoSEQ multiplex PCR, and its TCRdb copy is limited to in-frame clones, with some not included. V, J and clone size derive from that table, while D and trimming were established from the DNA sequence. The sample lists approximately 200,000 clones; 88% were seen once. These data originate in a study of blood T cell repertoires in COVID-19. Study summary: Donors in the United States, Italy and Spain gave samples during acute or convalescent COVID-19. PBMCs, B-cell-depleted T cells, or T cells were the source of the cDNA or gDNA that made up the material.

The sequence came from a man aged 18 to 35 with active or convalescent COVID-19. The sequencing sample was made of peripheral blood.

CDR3 sequence reads: CASSQESGRRDTAYEQYF. The CDR3 DNA reads TGTGCCAGCAGCCAAGAAAGCGGAAGGCGGGATACAGCCTACGAGCAGTACTTC. The chain carries TRBV14 and TRBJ2-7, with TRBD2 as a possible D gene (6 bases). The germline V gene encodes CDR1 SGHDN and CDR2 FVKESK. CDR3 length: 18 amino acids. Trimming cost V 0 bases and J 2 bases, with 20 bases left between them.